The T cell receptor beta chain under discussion was sequenced for a study of T cells in Graves' hyperthyroidism and ophthalmopathy. CDR1 and CDR2 from the germline V gene are SNHLY and FYNNEI. Losses at the gene ends were 7 bases for V and 3 bases for J; bases not matched to a gene: 3. CDR3 length equals 12 residues. Authors of the study amplified TCR beta CDR3 regions from RNA transcripts. TCR CDR3 regions were first amplified by RT-PCR with HTBI primers. TCRdb passed the multiplex PCR reads through MiXCR, listing each CDR3 protein once. Of approximately 620,000 distinct CDR3 sequences listed, about a sixth were seen once; the top ten hold 2.5% to 4%. This clonotype came up many times.

Material: blood. The chain has TRBV2 and TRBJ2-7; 7 nucleotides line up with TRBD1. This TCR was recovered from a woman aged 40 to 50 with Graves' ophthalmopathy. DNA of the CDR3: TGTGCCAGCAAGGGACAGATCTACGAGCAGTACTTC. Amino acid sequence: CASKGQIYEQYF.